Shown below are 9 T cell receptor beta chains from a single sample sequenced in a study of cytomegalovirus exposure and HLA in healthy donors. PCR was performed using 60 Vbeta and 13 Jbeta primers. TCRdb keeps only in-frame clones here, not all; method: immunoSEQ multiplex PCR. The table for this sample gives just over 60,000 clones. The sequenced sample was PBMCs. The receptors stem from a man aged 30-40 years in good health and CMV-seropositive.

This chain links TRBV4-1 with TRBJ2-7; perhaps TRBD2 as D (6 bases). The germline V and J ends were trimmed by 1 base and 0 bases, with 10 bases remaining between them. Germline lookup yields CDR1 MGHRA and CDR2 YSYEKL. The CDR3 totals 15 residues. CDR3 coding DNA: TGCGCCAGCAGCCAAGGCATTAGCGGCTCCTACGAGCAGTACTTC. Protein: CASSQGISGSYEQYF.

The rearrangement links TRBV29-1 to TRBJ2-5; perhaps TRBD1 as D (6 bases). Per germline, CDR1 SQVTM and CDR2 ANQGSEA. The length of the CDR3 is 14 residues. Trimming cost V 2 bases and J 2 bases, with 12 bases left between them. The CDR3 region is CSVEIPQGQETQYF. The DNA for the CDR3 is TGCAGCGTTGAAATCCCACAGGGTCAAGAGACCCAGTACTTC.

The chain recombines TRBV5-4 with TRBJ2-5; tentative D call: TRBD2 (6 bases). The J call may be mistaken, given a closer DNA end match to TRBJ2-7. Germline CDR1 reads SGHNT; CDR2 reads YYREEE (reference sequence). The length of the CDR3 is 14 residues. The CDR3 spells CASSLGLGVYEQYF. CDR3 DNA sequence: TGTGCCAGCAGCTTGGGACTAGGGGTTTACGAGCAGTACTTC.

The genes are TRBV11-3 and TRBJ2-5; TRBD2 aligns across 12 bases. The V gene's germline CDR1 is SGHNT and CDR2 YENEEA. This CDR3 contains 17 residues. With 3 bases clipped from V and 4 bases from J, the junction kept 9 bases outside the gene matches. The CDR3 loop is CASSFLPGTSGSETQYF. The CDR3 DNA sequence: TGTGCCAGCAGCTTCCTCCCCGGGACTAGCGGGTCAGAGACCCAGTACTTC.

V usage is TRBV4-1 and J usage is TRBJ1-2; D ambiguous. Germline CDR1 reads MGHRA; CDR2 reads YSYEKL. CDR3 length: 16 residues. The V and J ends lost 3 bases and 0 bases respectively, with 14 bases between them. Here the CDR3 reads CASSQSQVSPNYGYTF. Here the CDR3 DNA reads TGCGCCAGCAGCCAGTCTCAGGTTTCCCCTAACTATGGCTACACCTTC.

The CDR3 here is CASSSGYKTEAFF. CDR3 DNA sequence: TGTGCCAGCAGCTCAGGATATAAAACTGAAGCTTTCTTT. The chain joins TRBV7-9 to TRBJ1-1; D is uncertain. V was shortened by 4 bases and J by 5 bases, with 11 bases between the two germline ends. The germline V gene encodes CDR1 SEHNR and CDR2 FQNEAQ (reference sequence). The CDR3 is 13 amino acids.

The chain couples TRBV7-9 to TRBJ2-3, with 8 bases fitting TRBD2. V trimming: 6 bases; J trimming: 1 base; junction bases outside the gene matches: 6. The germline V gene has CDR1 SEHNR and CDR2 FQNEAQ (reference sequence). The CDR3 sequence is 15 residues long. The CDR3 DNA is TGTGCCAGCAGTTTTCCGACTAGCGGCACAGATACGCAGTATTTT. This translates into CASSFPTSGTDTQYF.

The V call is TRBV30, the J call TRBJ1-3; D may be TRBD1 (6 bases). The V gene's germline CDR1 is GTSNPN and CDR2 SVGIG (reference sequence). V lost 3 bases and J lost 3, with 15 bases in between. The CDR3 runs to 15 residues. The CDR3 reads CAWSRGGEFGNTIYF. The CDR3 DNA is TGTGCCTGGAGCAGGGGAGGGGAGTTTGGAAACACCATATATTTT.

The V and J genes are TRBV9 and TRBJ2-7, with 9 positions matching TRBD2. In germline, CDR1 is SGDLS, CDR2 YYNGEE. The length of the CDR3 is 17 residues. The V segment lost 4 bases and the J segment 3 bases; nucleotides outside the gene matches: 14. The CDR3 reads CASSPRGRAGGHYEQYF. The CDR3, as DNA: TGTGCCAGCAGCCCGCGGGGGCGAGCGGGGGGACACTACGAGCAGTACTTC.